These 10 T cell receptor beta chains were all obtained from the same sample, sequenced in a study of T cells after yellow fever vaccination (dated by TCRdb to the late 2010s). The library was obtained by 5' RACE. The sequencer listed for this sample is Illumina NovaSeq 6000. TCRdb trimmed the raw reads at Q25, called clones with MiXCR and kept productive beta chains. Each record represents a unique CDR3 protein, reported with the most common genes and DNA among its rows. The sample contains some 150,000 distinct CDR3 sequences, approximately 11% of them found a single time. The leading ten clones occupy 36% of the sample. The treatment or condition tag for this specimen amounts to: live attenuated yellow fever vaccine strain. The source material was CD8+ T cells sorted from PBMCs, sampled 15 days after the yellow fever booster vaccination. Receptors were obtained from a man aged 18 to 29 who received the YFV17D yellow fever vaccine.

The J gene is TRBJ2-2, the V gene TRBV29-1; D is unclear. Germline-derived CDR1 and CDR2 are SQVTM and ANQGSEA. CDR3 length equals 10 residues. The germline V and J ends were trimmed by 6 bases and 8 bases, with 7 bases remaining between them. CDR3 region: CSVFAGELFF. The CDR3 DNA reads as TGCAGCGTCTTCGCGGGGGAGCTGTTTTTT.

This clonotype was counted only a few times. This chain links TRBV12-3 or TRBV12-4 with TRBJ2-3, with a weak D call TRBD2 (6 bases). V lost 5 bases and J lost 0, with 9 bases in between. The CDR3 covers 14 residues. Here the CDR3 reads CASSGTSSTDTQYF. CDR3 coding DNA: TGTGCCAGCAGTGGGACTTCTAGCACAGATACGCAGTATTTT.

This clonotype was detected a few times. The gene calls are TRBV11-2 and TRBJ2-7, with D perhaps matching TRBD1 (5 bases). Germline V gives CDR1 SGHAT, CDR2 FQNNGV. V gave up 4 bases and J gave up 4 bases, with 8 bases separating them. The CDR3 runs to 12 residues. CDR3 in DNA: TGTGCCAGCAGCTCGACAGTATACGAGCAGTACGTC. Its translation: CASSSTVYEQYV.

This clonotype appeared a few times. The V gene is TRBV9, the J gene TRBJ1-2; a possible D gene is TRBD1 (5 bases). Germline V CDR1 and CDR2: SGDLS, YYNGEE. This CDR3 is 15 amino acids long. V gave up 4 bases and J gave up 8 bases, with 21 bases separating them. The CDR3 here is CASSTPGGSKGGYTF. In DNA, the CDR3 is TGTGCCAGCAGCACACCCGGGGGATCAAAAGGGGGCTACACCTTC.

CDR3 loop: CAGGGQETQYF. CDR3 DNA sequence: TGTGCCGGCGGCGGGCAAGAGACCCAGTACTTC. The V gene is TRBV7-8, the J gene TRBJ2-5; D is perhaps TRBD2 (5 bases). V lost 11 bases, J lost 2 bases, and 9 bases lay in between. Germline V gene data show CDR1 as SGHVS and CDR2 as FQNEAQ. The CDR3 loop spans 11 amino acids.

The gene calls are TRBV3-1 and TRBJ1-5; 7 nucleotides match TRBD1. Germline V gene lookup returns CDR1 LGHDT and CDR2 YNNKEL (reference sequence). The CDR3 loop spans 15 amino acids. Trimming removed 2 bases from V and 0 bases from J; junction bases left unmatched: 1. The CDR3 coding sequence is TGTGCCAGCAGCCAAAACAGGGGTAGCAATCAGCCCCAGCATTTT. This gives the protein CASSQNRGSNQPQHF. The whole variable domain, remainder taken from reference TRBV3-1 and TRBJ1-5, is DTAVSQTPKYLVTQMGNDKSIKCEQNLGHDTMYWYKQDSKKFLKIMFSYNNKELIINETVPNRFSPKSPDKAHLNLHINSLELGDSAVYFCASSQNRGSNQPQHFGDGTRLSIL.

This clonotype was recorded a few times. The rearrangement uses TRBV6-5 and TRBJ2-1; tentative D call: TRBD2 (7 bases). Germline V gene data show CDR1 as MNHEY and CDR2 as SVGAGI. This CDR3 has 14 amino acids. V lost 1 base, J lost 9 bases, and 13 bases lay in between. For the CDR3, the DNA is TGTGCCAGCAGTTACTGGGGGGGGCTATCTGAGCAGTTCTTC. Amino acids: CASSYWGGLSEQFF.

This clonotype was seen only a few times. The chain links TRBV20-1 to TRBJ1-5; D ambiguous. Trimming pared 1 base from V and 0 bases from J, leaving 13 bases between. The CDR3 has 16 amino acids. Germline V lookup: CDR1 DFQATT, CDR2 SNEGSKA (reference sequence). For the CDR3, the DNA is TGCAGTGCTAGAGGTCCGGCGAGCTATAGCAATCAGCCCCAGCATTTT. Its translation: CSARGPASYSNQPQHF.

This clonotype was seen only a few times. The chain carries TRBV4-1 and TRBJ1-6; TRBD1 might be the D (5 bases). Trimming removed 3 bases at V and 9 bases at J, with 15 bases between. The germline gives CDR1 MGHRA, CDR2 YSYEKL. The CDR3 runs to 15 residues. The CDR3 region has the DNA TGCGCCAGCAGCCAGTCCGACCTCGGGGGTTCACCCCTCCACTTT. Translating it yields CASSQSDLGGSPLHF.

The sample holds a few counts of this clonotype. The CDR3: CASSFSIPGQGYLNYGYTF. The CDR3 DNA reads as TGTGCCAGCAGCTTCTCCATACCGGGACAGGGCTATCTTAACTATGGCTACACCTTC. The chain carries TRBV5-6 and TRBJ1-2; 9 bases map to TRBD1. The CDR3 is made up of 19 amino acids. The germline gives CDR1 SGHDT, CDR2 YYEEEE. V dropped 2 bases and J dropped 1; count of bases not matched to a gene: 15.